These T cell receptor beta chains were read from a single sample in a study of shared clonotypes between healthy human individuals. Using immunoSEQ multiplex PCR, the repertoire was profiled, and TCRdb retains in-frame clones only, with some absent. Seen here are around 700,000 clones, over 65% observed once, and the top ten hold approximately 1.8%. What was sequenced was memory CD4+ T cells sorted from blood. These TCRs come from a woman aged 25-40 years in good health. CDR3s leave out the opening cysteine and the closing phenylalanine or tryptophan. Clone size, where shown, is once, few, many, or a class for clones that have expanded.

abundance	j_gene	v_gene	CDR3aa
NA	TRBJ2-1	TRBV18	ASSPSEGPYNEQF
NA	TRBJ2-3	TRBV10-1	ASSESLMLAGNTDTQY
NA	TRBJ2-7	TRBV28	ASSLDGYEQY
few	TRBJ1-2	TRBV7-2	ASSYGPDYGYT
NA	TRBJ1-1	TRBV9	ASSPAGAVNTEAF
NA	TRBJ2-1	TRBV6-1	ASSESGNEQF
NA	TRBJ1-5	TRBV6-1	ASRVDRVNQPQH
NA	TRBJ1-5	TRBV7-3	ASSSTQGMGNQPQH
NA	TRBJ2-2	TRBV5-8	ASSFKDRGRTGELF
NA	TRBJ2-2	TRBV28	ASHSGTAFSGELF
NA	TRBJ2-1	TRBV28	ASSQKLKSNEQF
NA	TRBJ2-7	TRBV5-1	ASSFNTIRDSYEQY
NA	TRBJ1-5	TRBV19	ATSGQFNQPQH
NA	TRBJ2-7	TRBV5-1	ASRRPGQGYEQY
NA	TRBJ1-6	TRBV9	ASSVGTLASPLH
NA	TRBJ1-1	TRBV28	ASSLPPAGGASFLNTEAF
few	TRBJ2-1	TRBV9	ASSGDRGPYNEQF
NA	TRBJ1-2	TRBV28	ASMIQGARDYGYT
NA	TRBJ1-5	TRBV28	ASSLRGAPRGQPQH
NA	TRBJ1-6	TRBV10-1	ASSTGQGESPLH
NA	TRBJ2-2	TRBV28	ASSNPTGRTGELF
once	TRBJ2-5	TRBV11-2	ASSLGEGLAGETQY
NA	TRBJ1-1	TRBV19	ASERSMNTEAF
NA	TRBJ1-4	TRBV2	ASRADRREKLF
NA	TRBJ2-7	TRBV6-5	ASSSRTHYEQY
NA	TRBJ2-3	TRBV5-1	ASSLARDLSTDTQY
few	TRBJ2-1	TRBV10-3	AISDSYRVNEQF
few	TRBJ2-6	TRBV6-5	ASSSEARGANVLT
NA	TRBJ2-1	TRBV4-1	ASSQGGSLTEQF
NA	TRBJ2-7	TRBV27	ASRSLAGVFLEQY
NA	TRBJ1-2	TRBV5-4	ASTLAGIVDYGYT
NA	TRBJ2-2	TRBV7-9	ASTLPGTSETGELF
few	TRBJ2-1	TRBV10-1	ASSAGPYNEQF
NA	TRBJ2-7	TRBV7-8	ASSFRPGLASKYEQY
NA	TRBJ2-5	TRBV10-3	AISESASRKQTQY
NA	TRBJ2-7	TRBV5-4	ASSLGHESYEQY
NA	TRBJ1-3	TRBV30	AWSVAGRTGNTIY
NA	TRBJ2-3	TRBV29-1	SVDSSTDTQY
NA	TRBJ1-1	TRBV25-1	ASSPARGHNTEAF
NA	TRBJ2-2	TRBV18	ASSRTGDLSNTGELF
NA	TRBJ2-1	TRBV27	ASRGGAGELVNEQF